One sample yielded the 18 T cell receptor beta chains listed below, sequenced in a study of cytomegalovirus exposure and HLA in healthy donors. Sequencing was performed with immunoSEQ multiplex PCR; in TCRdb, only in-frame clones are kept and a portion is missing. The sample consists of about 120,000 clones, around nine tenths of them appearing once. Sequenced input: PBMCs. Every receptor here comes from a woman younger than 35 in good health and CMV-seronegative.

The V gene is TRBV4-3, the J gene TRBJ2-1; 9 nucleotides align to TRBD2. The ends lost 0 bases at V and 2 bases at J; junction bases unmatched: 5. The CDR3 sequence is 17 residues long. Germline CDR1 reads LGHNA; CDR2 reads YSLEER. This chain's CDR3 is CASSQDMASGTYNEQFF. The CDR3 bases are TGCGCCAGCAGCCAAGATATGGCTAGCGGGACCTACAATGAGCAGTTCTTC.

This rearrangement joins TRBV2 to TRBJ1-6; D is undetermined. Trimming removed 4 bases from V and 5 bases from J, with 9 bases in between. CDR1 is SNHLY and CDR2 is FYNNEI in the germline V gene. CDR3 length: 14 residues. The CDR3 nucleotides are TGTGCCAGCAGTGGCCAGCGAGATAATTCACCCCTCCACTTT. It is translated as CASSGQRDNSPLHF.

The chain carries TRBV18 and TRBJ2-7, with D maybe TRBD1 (6 bases). The CDR3 is 14 residues long. CDR1 and CDR2 (germline): KGHSH, LQKENI. V lost 3 bases, J lost 6 bases, and 15 bases lay in between. This chain's CDR3 is CASSPWQGKSEQYF. The CDR3 DNA follows: TGTGCCAGCTCACCTTGGCAGGGGAAATCCGAGCAGTACTTC.

The rearrangement uses TRBV7-9 and TRBJ1-6; D remains unclear. Germline CDR1 is SEHNR and CDR2 is FQNEAQ (reference sequence). Trimming shortened V by 1 base and J by 6 bases, and 19 bases separated the two germline ends. The CDR3 has 18 residues. The CDR3 loop is CASSLEFGGLGFNSPLHF. CDR3 coding DNA: TGTGCCAGCAGCTTAGAGTTCGGTGGCCTCGGGTTTAATTCACCCCTCCACTTT.

This clone is categorized as medium-sized. The chain employs TRBV7-6 and TRBJ1-6; D is ambiguous. This CDR3 region has 12 residues. Trimming left V 5 bases short and J 11 bases short, with 10 bases between. CDR1 SGHVS and CDR2 FNYEAQ come from the germline V gene. CDR3 bases: TGTGCCAGCAGCGGTAACTTCCCACCCCTCCACTTT. Translated, it gives CASSGNFPPLHF.

V is TRBV6-5 and J is TRBJ1-2, with unresolved D. CDR1 MNHEY and CDR2 SVGAGI come from the germline V gene. The ends were cut back, 6 bases at V and 6 bases at J, with 20 bases in the middle. The CDR3 loop spans 15 amino acids. The CDR3 sequence is CASRLFRGREDGYTF. The CDR3 DNA sequence: TGTGCCAGCAGGCTATTCCGCGGGCGGGAGGATGGCTACACCTTC.

A few counts support this clone. The V and J genes are TRBV4-1 and TRBJ1-4, with D possibly TRBD1 on 5 matching bases. V was trimmed by 0 bases and J by 8 bases, leaving 16 bases between them. There are 16 residues in the CDR3. CDR1 MGHRA and CDR2 YSYEKL come from the germline V gene. The chain's CDR3 is CASSQEWWQGGEKLFF. The CDR3 DNA follows: TGCGCCAGCAGCCAAGAATGGTGGCAGGGTGGCGAAAAACTGTTTTTT.

V gene TRBV28 combines with J gene TRBJ2-7; 7 bases are shared with TRBD1. CDR3 size: 15 residues. Germline values: CDR1 MDHEN, CDR2 SYDVKM. Trimming removed 6 bases from V and 2 bases from J; junction bases left unmatched: 10. The CDR3 here is CASSPGGAPTYEQYF. For the CDR3, the DNA is TGTGCCAGCAGCCCAGGGGGTGCGCCGACCTACGAGCAGTACTTC.

This chain joins TRBV11-2 and TRBJ2-3, with D tentatively TRBD2 (6 bases). V dropped 0 bases and J dropped 6 bases, with 22 bases sitting between them. CDR1 and CDR2 from the germline V gene are SGHAT and FQNNGV. CDR3 length: 18 amino acids. CDR3: CASSLEEGTFPPGDTQYF. The DNA for the CDR3 is TGTGCCAGCAGCTTAGAGGAAGGGACTTTCCCCCCGGGTGATACGCAGTATTTT.

This chain links TRBV20-1 with TRBJ1-2; D not resolved. There are 11 residues in the CDR3. The germline V gene encodes CDR1 DFQATT and CDR2 SNEGSKA (reference sequence). The DNA for the CDR3 is TGCTGCGCTCCACTGAGCTATGGCTACACCTTC. Translating gives CCAPLSYGYTF.

This chain connects TRBV10-3 to TRBJ2-3, with a possible D match to TRBD2 (5 bases). The CDR3 spans 16 residues. V was trimmed by 6 bases and J by 4 bases, leaving 20 bases between them. Per germline, CDR1 ENHRY and CDR2 SYGVKD. The CDR3 region has the DNA TGTGCCATCAGGAACGGGGTAGGCCCCACCCCAGATACGCAGTATTTT. Amino acid sequence: CAIRNGVGPTPDTQYF.

The chain carries TRBV9 and TRBJ2-7, with D possibly being TRBD1 (5 bases). With 2 bases removed from V and 4 bases from J, the gap between germline ends came to 13 bases. The CDR3 sequence is 14 residues long. The V gene's germline CDR1 is SGDLS and CDR2 YYNGEE. The CDR3 sequence: CASSVGPILYEQYF. In nucleotides, the CDR3 is TGTGCCAGCAGCGTGGGGCCCATTCTATACGAGCAGTACTTC.

The rearrangement uses TRBV28 and TRBJ1-4; D gene uncertain. The ends were cut back, 9 bases at V and 4 bases at J, with 12 bases in the middle. The CDR3 runs 13 residues. Germline V lookup: CDR1 MDHEN, CDR2 SYDVKM. The CDR3 region is CASRSGSNEKLFF. As DNA, the CDR3 is TGTGCCAGTAGAAGTGGGAGTAATGAAAAACTGTTTTTT.

The chain has TRBV5-6 and TRBJ1-3, with no clear D. The CDR3 has 14 amino acids. Trimming took off 4 bases at V and 0 bases at J, with 8 bases between the two ends. CDR1 and CDR2 from the germline V gene are SGHDT and YYEEEE. Here the CDR3 DNA reads TGTGCCAGCAGCCCAGATTACTCTGGAAACACCATATATTTT. Translated, it gives CASSPDYSGNTIYF.

The gene calls are TRBV7-3 and TRBJ2-7; 10 bases match TRBD1. Trimming took 1 base from V and 3 from J; bases not matched to a gene: 3. The CDR3 length is 15 residues. Germline CDR1 is SGHTA and CDR2 is FQGTGA. CDR3 in amino acids: CASSLRDRGNYEQYF. In DNA form, the CDR3 reads TGTGCCAGCAGCTTAAGGGACAGGGGCAACTACGAGCAGTACTTC.

This clone was seen at least ten times. V and J are TRBV6-5 and TRBJ1-1, with 8 bases fitting TRBD1. Germline assignment: CDR1 MNHEY and CDR2 SVGAGI. V gave up 4 bases and J gave up 5 bases; unmatched junction bases: 6. The CDR3 is 14 amino acids. The chain's CDR3 is CASSLQGVGTEAFF. CDR3 bases: TGTGCCAGCAGTTTACAGGGGGTAGGAACTGAAGCTTTCTTT.

The chain combines TRBV5-1 with TRBJ1-3, with D possibly TRBD1 on 5 matching bases. Germline V gene lookup returns CDR1 SGHRS and CDR2 YFSETQ. Trimming stripped 3 bases from V and 1 base from J, with 11 bases between. CDR3 size: 15 residues. The CDR3 is CASSSQGLSGNTIYF. The CDR3 bases are TGCGCCAGCAGCTCCCAGGGTTTATCTGGAAACACCATATATTTT. Full variable domain (rest looked up from reference TRBV5-1 and TRBJ1-3): KAGVTQTPRYLIKTRGQQVTLSCSPISGHRSVSWYQQTPGQGLQFLFEYFSETQRNKGNFPGRFSGRQFSNSRSEMNVSTLELGDSALYLCASSSQGLSGNTIYFGEGSWLTVV.

The gene calls are TRBV11-2 and TRBJ2-7, with a weak D call TRBD2 (6 bases). The V gene's germline CDR1 is SGHAT and CDR2 FQNNGV. This CDR3 has 15 amino acids. V was trimmed by 2 bases and J by 5 bases, leaving 16 bases between them. CDR3 nucleotides: TGTGCCAGCAGCTTAACCCCCCGGGAGCACCACGAGCAGTACTTC. This codes for CASSLTPREHHEQYF.